This T cell receptor (beta chain) came from a study of T-cell memory formation after mild COVID-19. Overall study: In these data, TCR clusters were largely donor specific.

CDR3 length: 18 amino acids. Losses at the gene ends were 6 bases for V and 0 bases for J; bases not matched to a gene: 14. Germline CDR1 is MNHNY and CDR2 is SVGAGI (reference sequence). On this clonotype itself: This may be a read error: a much more frequent sequence differs by one nucleotide.

cDNA libraries for TCR alpha and TCR beta, carrying sample barcodes and UMIs, came from 5'RACE with constant-segment primers. TCRdb analysed the 5' RACE reads with MiXCR anew, one entry per CDR3 protein. The sample contains 150,000 to 200,000 distinct CDR3 sequences, around 10% of which appear only once. This sequence joins TRBV6-6 and TRBJ2-5, with 9 bases matching TRBD2. Sequencing input: PBMCs or a T cell subset sorted from them (not recorded which). This receptor was taken from a man aged 18 to 30 who had mild COVID-19 (a few samples of this study predate the infection). Cell type and time point are not known. In DNA, the CDR3 is TGTGCCAGCAGGCCAACTAGCGGGTGCATGGCGTACCAAGAGACCCAGTACTTC. It codes for CASRPTSGCMAYQETQYF.